This T cell receptor (beta chain) was sequenced during a study of blood T cell repertoires in COVID-19. Study information: Specimens from acute and convalescent COVID-19 originated in the United States, Italy and Spain.

Only in-frame clones appear in the TCRdb table, and some are missing; sequencing was by immunoSEQ multiplex PCR. The table shows 90,000 to 120,000 clones, with 70% to 85% occurring only once. The CDR3 spans 12 residues. Germline assignment: CDR1 MNHEY and CDR2 SVGEGT. V was cut by 4 bases and J by 6 bases, with 6 bases left in between. Sequenced input: peripheral blood. This receptor was taken from an elderly woman with active or convalescent COVID-19. This chain connects TRBV6-2 or TRBV6-3 to TRBJ2-2; D is unclear. Written as DNA, the CDR3 is TGTGCCAGCAGTTCCTTTCCCGGGGAGCTGTTTTTT. Protein sequence: CASSSFPGELFF.